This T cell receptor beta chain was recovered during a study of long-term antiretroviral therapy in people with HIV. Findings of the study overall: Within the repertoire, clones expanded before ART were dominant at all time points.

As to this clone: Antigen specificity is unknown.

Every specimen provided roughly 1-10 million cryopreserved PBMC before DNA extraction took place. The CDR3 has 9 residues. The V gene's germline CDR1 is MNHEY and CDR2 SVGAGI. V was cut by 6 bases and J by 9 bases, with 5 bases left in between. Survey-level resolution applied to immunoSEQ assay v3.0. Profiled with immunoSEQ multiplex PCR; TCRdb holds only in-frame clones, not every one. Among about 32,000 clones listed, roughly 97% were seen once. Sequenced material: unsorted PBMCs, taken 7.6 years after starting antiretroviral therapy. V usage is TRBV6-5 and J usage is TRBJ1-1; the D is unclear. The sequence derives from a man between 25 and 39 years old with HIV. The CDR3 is CASSTQAFF. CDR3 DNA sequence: TGTGCCAGCAGCACACAAGCTTTCTTT.